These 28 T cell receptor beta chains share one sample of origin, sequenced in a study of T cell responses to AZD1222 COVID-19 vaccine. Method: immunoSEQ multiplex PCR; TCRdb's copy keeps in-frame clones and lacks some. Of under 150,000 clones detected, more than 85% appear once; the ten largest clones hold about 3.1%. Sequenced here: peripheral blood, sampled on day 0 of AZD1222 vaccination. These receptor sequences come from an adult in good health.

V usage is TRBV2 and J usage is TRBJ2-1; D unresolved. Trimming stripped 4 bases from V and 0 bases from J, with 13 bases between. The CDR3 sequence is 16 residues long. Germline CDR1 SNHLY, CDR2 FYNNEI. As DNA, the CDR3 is TGTGCCAGCAGTGTTTTCAATCTATTCTCCTACAATGAGCAGTTCTTC. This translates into CASSVFNLFSYNEQFF.

The CDR3, as DNA: TGTGCCAGCAGTGACTGGGACAGGGATCGAAATGAGCAGTTCTTC. Translation: CASSDWDRDRNEQFF. This chain uses TRBV6-4 with TRBJ2-1; the match to TRBD1 covers 9 bases. The CDR3 is 15 amino acids. CDR1 is MRHNA, CDR2 SNTAGT, per germline. The ends lost 1 base at V and 7 bases at J; junction bases unmatched: 5.

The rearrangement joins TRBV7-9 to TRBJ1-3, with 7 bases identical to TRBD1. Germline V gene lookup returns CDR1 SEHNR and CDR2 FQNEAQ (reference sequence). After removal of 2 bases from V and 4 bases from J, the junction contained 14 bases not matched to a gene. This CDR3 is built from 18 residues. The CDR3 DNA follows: TGTGCCAGCAGCTTATCAACGACCTCGACAGGGTCGGGAAACACCATATATTTT. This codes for CASSLSTTSTGSGNTIYF.

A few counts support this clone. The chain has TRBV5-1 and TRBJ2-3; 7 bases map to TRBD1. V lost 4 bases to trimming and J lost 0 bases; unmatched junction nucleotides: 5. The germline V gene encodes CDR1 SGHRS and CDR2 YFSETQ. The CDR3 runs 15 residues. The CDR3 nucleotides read TGCGCCAGCAGCATCCGACAGGGTAGCACAGATACGCAGTATTTT. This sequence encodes CASSIRQGSTDTQYF.

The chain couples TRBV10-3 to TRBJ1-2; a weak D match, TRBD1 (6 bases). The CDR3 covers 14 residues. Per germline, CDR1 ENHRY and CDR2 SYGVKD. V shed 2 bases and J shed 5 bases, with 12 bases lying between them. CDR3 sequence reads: CAISETVGGYGYTF. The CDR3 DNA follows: TGTGCCATCAGTGAGACCGTAGGGGGGTATGGCTACACCTTC.

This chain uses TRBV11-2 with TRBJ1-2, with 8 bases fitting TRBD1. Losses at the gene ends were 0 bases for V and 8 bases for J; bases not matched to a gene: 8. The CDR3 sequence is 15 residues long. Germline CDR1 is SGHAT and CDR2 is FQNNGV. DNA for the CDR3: TGTGCCAGCAGCTTAGATATGTCAGGGGGCGTCGGCTACACCTTC. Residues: CASSLDMSGGVGYTF.

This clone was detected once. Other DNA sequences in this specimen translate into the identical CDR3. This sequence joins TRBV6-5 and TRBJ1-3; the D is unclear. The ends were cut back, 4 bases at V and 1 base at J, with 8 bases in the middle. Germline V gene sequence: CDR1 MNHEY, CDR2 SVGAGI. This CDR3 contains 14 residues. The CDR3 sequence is CASSSGGSGNTIYF. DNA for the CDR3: TGTGCCAGCAGTTCGGGCGGGTCTGGAAACACCATATATTTT.

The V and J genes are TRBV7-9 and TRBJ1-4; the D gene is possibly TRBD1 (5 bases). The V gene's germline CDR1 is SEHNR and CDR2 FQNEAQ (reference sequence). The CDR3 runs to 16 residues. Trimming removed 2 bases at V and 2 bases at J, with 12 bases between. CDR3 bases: TGTGCCAGCAGCTTATCGGGCCCAGGGACTAATGAAAAACTGTTTTTT. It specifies CASSLSGPGTNEKLFF. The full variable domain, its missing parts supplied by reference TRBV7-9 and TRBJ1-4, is DTGVSQNPRHKITKRGQNVTFRCDPISEHNRLYWYRQTLGQGPEFLTYFQNEAQLEKSRLLSDRFSAERPKGSFSTLEIQRTEQGDSAMYLCASSLSGPGTNEKLFFGSGTQLSVL.

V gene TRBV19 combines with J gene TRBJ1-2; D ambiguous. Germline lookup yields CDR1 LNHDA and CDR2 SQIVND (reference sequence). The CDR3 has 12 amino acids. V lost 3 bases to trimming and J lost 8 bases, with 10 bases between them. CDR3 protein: CASSMGNGGYTF. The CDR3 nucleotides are TGTGCCAGTAGTATGGGCAACGGCGGCTACACCTTC.

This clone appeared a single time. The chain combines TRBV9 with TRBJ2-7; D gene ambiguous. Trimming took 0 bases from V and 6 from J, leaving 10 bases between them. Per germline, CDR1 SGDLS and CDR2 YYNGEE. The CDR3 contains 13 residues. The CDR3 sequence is CASSVEISSEQYF. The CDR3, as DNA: TGTGCCAGCAGCGTAGAAATTAGTAGCGAGCAGTACTTC. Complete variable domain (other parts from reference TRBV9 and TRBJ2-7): DSGVTQTPKHLITATGQRVTLRCSPRSGDLSVYWYQQSLDQGLQFLIQYYNGEERAKGNILERFSAQQFPDLHSELNLSSLELGDSALYFCASSVEISSEQYFGPGTRLTVT.

In DNA form, the CDR3 reads TGTGCCAGCAGTCCCGGGGAGAGGAGGGGCGAAAAACTGTTTTTT. Amino acids: CASSPGERRGEKLFF. The chain employs TRBV6-2 or TRBV6-3 and TRBJ1-4; TRBD1 is a possible D gene (5 bases). The CDR3 has 15 amino acids. Trimming left V 5 bases short and J 8 bases short, with 18 bases between. Germline-derived CDR1 and CDR2 are MNHEY and SVGEGT.

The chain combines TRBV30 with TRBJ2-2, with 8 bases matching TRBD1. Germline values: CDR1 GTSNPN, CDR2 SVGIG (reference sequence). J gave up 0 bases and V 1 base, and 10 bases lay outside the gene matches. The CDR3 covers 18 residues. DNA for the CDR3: TGTGCCTGGAGTGCCAGTCCGGGACAGGTGGCGAACACCGGGGAGCTGTTTTTT. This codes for CAWSASPGQVANTGELFF.

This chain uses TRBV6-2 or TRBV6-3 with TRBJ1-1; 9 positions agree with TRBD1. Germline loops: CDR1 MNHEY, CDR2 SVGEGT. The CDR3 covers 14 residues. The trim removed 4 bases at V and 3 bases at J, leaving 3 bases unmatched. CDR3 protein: CASSWTGADTEAFF. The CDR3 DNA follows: TGTGCCAGCAGTTGGACAGGGGCCGACACTGAAGCTTTCTTT.

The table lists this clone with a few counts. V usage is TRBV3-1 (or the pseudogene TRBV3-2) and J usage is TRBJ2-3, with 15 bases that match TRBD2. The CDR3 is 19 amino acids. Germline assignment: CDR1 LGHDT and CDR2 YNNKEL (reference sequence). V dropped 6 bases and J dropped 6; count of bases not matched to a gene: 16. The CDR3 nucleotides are TGTGCCAGCAGTTTACGGGTCACCGGGACTAGCGGGAGGTGGGATACGCAGTATTTT. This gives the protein CASSLRVTGTSGRWDTQYF.

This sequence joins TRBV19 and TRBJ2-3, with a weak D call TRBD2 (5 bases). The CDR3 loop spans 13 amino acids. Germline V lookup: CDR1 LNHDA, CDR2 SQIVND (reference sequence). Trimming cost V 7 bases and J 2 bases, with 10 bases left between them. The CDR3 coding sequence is TGTGCCAGTAAGCGGCAGGACACAGATACGCAGTATTTT. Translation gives CASKRQDTDTQYF.

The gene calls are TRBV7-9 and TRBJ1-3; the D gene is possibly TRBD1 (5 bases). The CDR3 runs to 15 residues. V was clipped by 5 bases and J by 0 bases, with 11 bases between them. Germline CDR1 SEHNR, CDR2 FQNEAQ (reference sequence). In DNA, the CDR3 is TGTGCCAGCAGCCAGACCGACAGCTCTGGAAACACCATATATTTT. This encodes CASSQTDSSGNTIYF.

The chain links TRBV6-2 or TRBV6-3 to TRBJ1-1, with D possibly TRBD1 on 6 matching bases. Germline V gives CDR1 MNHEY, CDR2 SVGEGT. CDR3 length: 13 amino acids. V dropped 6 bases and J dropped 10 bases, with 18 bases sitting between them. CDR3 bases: TGTGCCAGCAGCCCGCGAGGGGGGGCGGGAGCTTTCTTT. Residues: CASSPRGGAGAFF.

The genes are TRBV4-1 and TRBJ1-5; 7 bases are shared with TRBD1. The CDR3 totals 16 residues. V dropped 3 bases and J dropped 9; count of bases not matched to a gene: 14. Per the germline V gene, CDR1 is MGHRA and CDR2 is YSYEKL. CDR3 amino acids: CASSQRTGDRVRPQHF. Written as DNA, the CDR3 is TGCGCCAGCAGCCAGAGGACAGGTGACCGAGTTCGGCCCCAGCATTTT.

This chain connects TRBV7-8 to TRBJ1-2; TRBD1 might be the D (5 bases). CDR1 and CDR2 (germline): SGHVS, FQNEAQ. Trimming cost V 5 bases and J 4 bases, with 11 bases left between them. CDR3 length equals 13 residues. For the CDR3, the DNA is TGTGCCAGCAGCCGGGACTTGGGCTATGGCTACACCTTC. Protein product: CASSRDLGYGYTF.

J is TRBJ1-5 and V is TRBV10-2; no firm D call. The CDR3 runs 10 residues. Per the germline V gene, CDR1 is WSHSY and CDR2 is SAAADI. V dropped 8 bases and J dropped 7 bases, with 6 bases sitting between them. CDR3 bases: TGCGCCAGCGGGGTACAGCCCCAGCATTTT. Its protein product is CASGVQPQHF.

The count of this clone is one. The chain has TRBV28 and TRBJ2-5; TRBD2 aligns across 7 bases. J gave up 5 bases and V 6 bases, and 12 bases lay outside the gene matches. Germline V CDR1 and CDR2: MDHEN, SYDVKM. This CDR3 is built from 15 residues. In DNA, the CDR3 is TGTGCCAGCAGATTAGGAGGGAGGGGTGGGGAGACCCAGTACTTC. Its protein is CASRLGGRGGETQYF.

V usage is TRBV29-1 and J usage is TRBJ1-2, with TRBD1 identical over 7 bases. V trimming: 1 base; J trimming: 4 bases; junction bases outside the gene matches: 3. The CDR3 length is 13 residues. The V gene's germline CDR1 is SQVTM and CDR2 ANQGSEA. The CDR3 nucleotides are TGCAGCGTTGAAGGAACAGGGGCCTATGGCTACACCTTC. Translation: CSVEGTGAYGYTF.

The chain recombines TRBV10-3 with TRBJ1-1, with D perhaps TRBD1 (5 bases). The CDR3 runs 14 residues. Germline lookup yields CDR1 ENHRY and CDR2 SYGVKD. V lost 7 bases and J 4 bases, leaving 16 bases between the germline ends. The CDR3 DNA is TGTGCCATCAAGTCGGCAACAGGAAGCACTGAAGCTTTCTTT. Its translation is CAIKSATGSTEAFF.

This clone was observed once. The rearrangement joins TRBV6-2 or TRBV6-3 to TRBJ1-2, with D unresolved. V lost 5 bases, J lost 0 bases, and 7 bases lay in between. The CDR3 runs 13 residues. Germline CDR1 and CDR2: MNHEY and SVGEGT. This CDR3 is CASSNKANYGYTF. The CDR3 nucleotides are TGTGCCAGCAGTAACAAAGCTAACTATGGCTACACCTTC.

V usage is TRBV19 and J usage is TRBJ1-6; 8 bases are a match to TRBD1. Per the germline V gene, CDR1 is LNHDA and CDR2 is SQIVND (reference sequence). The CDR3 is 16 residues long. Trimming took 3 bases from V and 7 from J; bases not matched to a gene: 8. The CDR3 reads CASSISQGARNSPLHF. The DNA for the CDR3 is TGTGCCAGTAGTATTAGCCAGGGGGCGAGGAATTCACCCCTCCACTTT.

CDR3 bases: TGTGCCAGCAGCCAAGGACACCGACCCCTCCACTTT. It encodes CASSQGHRPLHF. This chain uses TRBV3-1 (or the pseudogene TRBV3-2) with TRBJ1-6; D remains ambiguous. V was trimmed by 1 base and J by 12 bases, leaving 7 bases between them. This CDR3 is 12 amino acids long. Germline CDR1 LGHDT, CDR2 YNNKEL (reference sequence).

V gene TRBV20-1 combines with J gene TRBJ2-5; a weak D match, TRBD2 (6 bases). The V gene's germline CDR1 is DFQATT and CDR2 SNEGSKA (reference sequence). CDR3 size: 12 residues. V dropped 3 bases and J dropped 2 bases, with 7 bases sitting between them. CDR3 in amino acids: CSASRGQETQYF. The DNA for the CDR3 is TGCAGTGCTAGTCGGGGGCAAGAGACCCAGTACTTC.

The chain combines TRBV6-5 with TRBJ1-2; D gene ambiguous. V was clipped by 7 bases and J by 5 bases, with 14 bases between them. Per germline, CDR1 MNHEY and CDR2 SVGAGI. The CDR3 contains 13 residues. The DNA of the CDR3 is TGTGCCAGCACCTCCCGACGGTATTATGGCTACACCTTC. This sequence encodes CASTSRRYYGYTF.